This entry lists 31 T cell receptor beta chains sequenced from one sample in a study of PD-1 blockade in mismatch repair-deficient tumors. The repertoire was sequenced with immunoSEQ multiplex PCR; TCRdb's copy has only in-frame clones and lacks some. The profile shows 80,000 to 130,000 clones, about 79% of them singletons. The material sequenced was peripheral blood, taken approximately 35 weeks after starting pembrolizumab. These receptors came from an adult with mismatch repair-deficient cancer.

The chain combines TRBV11-2 with TRBJ2-2; 12 bases align to TRBD1. The CDR3 totals 18 residues. The germline gives CDR1 SGHAT, CDR2 FQNNGV. After removal of 5 bases from V and 1 base from J, the junction contained 8 bases not matched to a gene. The CDR3 loop is CASSPGTGGLMNTGELFF. Written as DNA, the CDR3 is TGTGCCAGCAGCCCGGGGACAGGGGGCCTAATGAACACCGGGGAGCTGTTTTTT.

The genes are TRBV19 and TRBJ2-2; tentatively, D is TRBD1 (6 bases). Germline CDR1 and CDR2: LNHDA and SQIVND (reference sequence). The CDR3 extends over 16 amino acids. The V end was cut by 6 bases, the J end by 0 bases, with 14 bases between. The DNA for the CDR3 is TGTGCCAGTAGCTTACAGGGTGGGTCGAACACCGGGGAGCTGTTTTTT. This translates into CASSLQGGSNTGELFF.

The chain has TRBV5-1 and TRBJ1-2; 8 bases match TRBD1. The V gene's germline CDR1 is SGHRS and CDR2 YFSETQ. J gave up 6 bases and V 5 bases, and 12 bases lay outside the gene matches. The CDR3 consists of 15 residues. The CDR3 loop reads CASRPPGQAQNGYTF. CDR3 DNA sequence: TGCGCCAGCAGACCCCCGGGACAGGCACAGAATGGCTACACCTTC.

This chain connects TRBV6-5 to TRBJ1-5, with D tentatively TRBD1 (6 bases). V lost 10 bases, J lost 7 bases, and 20 bases lay in between. Germline V gene sequence: CDR1 MNHEY, CDR2 SVGAGI. The CDR3 extends over 14 amino acids. CDR3 DNA: TGTGCCATCAAGGACAGTGGGGTGGGGCAGCCCCAGCATTTT. Amino acids: CAIKDSGVGQPQHF.

On this clone: Mismatch with germline at one junction end may stem from a read error. The chain recombines TRBV9 with TRBJ1-1; D perhaps matches TRBD1 (5 bases). The CDR3 length is 13 residues. CDR1 is SGDLS and CDR2 is YYNGEE in the germline V gene. The chain's CDR3 is CASRGEANTKAFF. CDR3 coding DNA: TGTGCCAGCAGGGGGGAGGCGAACACTAAAGCTTTCTTT.

This sequence joins TRBV6-5 and TRBJ2-7, with TRBD2 matching 8 bases. Per the germline V gene, CDR1 is MNHEY and CDR2 is SVGAGI. The V segment lost 4 bases and the J segment 4 bases; nucleotides outside the gene matches: 12. The CDR3 consists of 16 residues. The CDR3 is CASSSPRGRIIYEQYF. The DNA for the CDR3 is TGTGCCAGCAGTTCCCCTCGCGGGAGGATTATTTACGAGCAGTACTTC.

V and J are TRBV5-6 and TRBJ2-7, with 11 bases aligning to TRBD2. The CDR3 totals 15 residues. Losses at the gene ends were 0 bases for V and 3 bases for J; bases not matched to a gene: 2. Germline CDR1 and CDR2: SGHDT and YYEEEE. The CDR3 nucleotides are TGTGCCAGCAGCTTGGGACTAGCGGGAATCTACGAGCAGTACTTC. Translated: CASSLGLAGIYEQYF.

This sequence joins TRBV19 and TRBJ2-2; D gene unclear. V lost 3 bases, J lost 3 bases, and 11 bases lay in between. There are 15 residues in the CDR3. Germline CDR1 LNHDA, CDR2 SQIVND (reference sequence). The CDR3 region has the DNA TGTGCCAGTAGTATCCTGGGGATTTACACCGGGGAGCTGTTTTTT. Translating it yields CASSILGIYTGELFF.

The J gene is TRBJ2-7, the V gene TRBV7-8, with D perhaps matching TRBD1 or TRBD2 (6 bases each). The CDR3 runs to 13 residues. Per the germline V gene, CDR1 is SGHVS and CDR2 is FQNEAQ. V was pared by 6 bases and J by 3 bases, with 12 bases between. CDR3 protein: CASRKGGGYEQYF. The CDR3 DNA follows: TGTGCCAGCAGGAAAGGAGGGGGCTACGAGCAGTACTTC.

The V and J genes are TRBV12-5 and TRBJ2-1, with 11 positions matching TRBD2. The CDR3 has 16 residues. The trim removed 2 bases at V and 7 bases at J, leaving 7 bases unmatched. Germline CDR1 and CDR2: LGHNT and FRNRAP. The CDR3: CASGLPFSGRANEQFF. Written as DNA, the CDR3 is TGTGCTAGTGGTTTGCCCTTTAGCGGGAGGGCGAATGAGCAGTTCTTC.

The chain employs TRBV5-4 and TRBJ2-1; the match to TRBD2 covers 9 bases. The CDR3 runs to 15 residues. Germline V CDR1 and CDR2: SGHNT, YYREEE (reference sequence). J gave up 8 bases and V 3 bases, and 9 bases lay outside the gene matches. The CDR3 here is CASSSPGLAVHEQFF. In DNA, the CDR3 is TGTGCCAGCAGCTCGCCGGGACTAGCCGTTCATGAGCAGTTCTTC. The whole variable domain, remainder taken from reference TRBV5-4 and TRBJ2-1, is ETGVTQSPTHLIKTRGQQVTLRCSSQSGHNTVSWYQQALGQGPQFIFQYYREEENGRGNFPPRFSGLQFPNYSSELNVNALELDDSALYLCASSSPGLAVHEQFFGPGTRLTVL.

The chain has TRBV9 and TRBJ2-7; D not resolved. This CDR3 has 14 amino acids. Trimming removed 0 bases at V and 0 bases at J, with 7 bases between. Germline CDR1 and CDR2: SGDLS and YYNGEE. DNA for the CDR3: TGTGCCAGCAGCGTAGATTCAAACTCCTACGAGCAGTACTTC. Residues: CASSVDSNSYEQYF.

The V and J genes are TRBV27 and TRBJ2-7; the D is unclear. Germline loops: CDR1 MNHEY, CDR2 SMNVEV (reference sequence). The CDR3 has 16 amino acids. V dropped 6 bases and J dropped 8 bases, with 26 bases sitting between them. For the CDR3, the DNA is TGTGCCAGCAGATTACTCGGGCCATTATACCCCTCCCAGCAGTACTTC. This gives the protein CASRLLGPLYPSQQYF.

The CDR3 DNA is TGTGCCAGTAGTTCCCGGGAGAGCTCCTACGAGCAGTACTTC. Its protein product is CASSSRESSYEQYF. This sequence joins TRBV19 and TRBJ2-7, with D possibly being TRBD2 (6 bases). CDR3 length: 14 residues. CDR1 is LNHDA and CDR2 is SQIVND in the germline V gene (reference sequence). V gave up 5 bases and J gave up 0 bases, with 11 bases separating them. Combining the CDR3 with reference TRBV19 and TRBJ2-7 gives the whole variable domain DGGITQSPKYLFRKEGQNVTLSCEQNLNHDAMYWYRQDPGQGLRLIYYSQIVNDFQKGDIAEGYSVSREKKESFPLTVTSAQKNPTAFYLCASSSRESSYEQYFGPGTRLTVT.

The chain carries TRBV11-3 and TRBJ2-5; D unclear. Trimming pared 4 bases from V and 1 base from J, leaving 10 bases between. The CDR3 is made up of 14 amino acids. Germline CDR1 SGHNT, CDR2 YENEEA. CDR3 protein: CASSSRRLQETQYF. The CDR3 region has the DNA TGTGCCAGCAGCTCAAGAAGACTCCAAGAGACCCAGTACTTC.

The chain recombines TRBV19 with TRBJ1-5; D not certain. Germline V CDR1 and CDR2: LNHDA, SQIVND (reference sequence). V was trimmed by 3 bases and J by 5 bases, leaving 14 bases between them. There are 15 residues in the CDR3. CDR3 sequence (DNA): TGTGCCAGTAGTATGGTAGGAAGAGGTGATCAGCCCCAGCATTTT. This gives the protein CASSMVGRGDQPQHF.

The chain has TRBV9 and TRBJ2-1; no clear D. V dropped 0 bases and J dropped 4 bases, with 11 bases sitting between them. Germline CDR1 is SGDLS and CDR2 is YYNGEE. The length of the CDR3 is 15 residues. DNA of the CDR3: TGTGCCAGCAGCGTAGATCCGGACGCTTACAATGAGCAGTTCTTC. It is translated as CASSVDPDAYNEQFF.

This clone has just one count. V gene TRBV4-1 combines with J gene TRBJ1-3, with 7 positions matching TRBD1. The CDR3 loop spans 13 amino acids. Germline trimming cut 1 base from V and 8 bases from J; bases unmatched to any gene: 2. From germline, CDR1 is MGHRA and CDR2 YSYEKL. CDR3 DNA: TGCGCCAGCAGCCAAGGACAGGGAGACACCATATATTTT. Translating it yields CASSQGQGDTIYF.

The chain carries TRBV18 and TRBJ2-3, with no clear D. The V and J ends lost 5 bases and 1 base respectively, with 10 bases between them. This CDR3 contains 14 residues. The germline V gene encodes CDR1 KGHSH and CDR2 LQKENI. The DNA for the CDR3 is TGTGCCAGCTCAGTTCTCCCTGGCACAGATACGCAGTATTTT. This translates into CASSVLPGTDTQYF.

This chain's CDR3 is CASSLDAEEKNTGELFF. The CDR3 nucleotides are TGTGCCAGCAGCTTAGATGCCGAGGAGAAGAACACCGGGGAGCTGTTTTTT. V is TRBV7-2 and J is TRBJ2-2; D ambiguous. Germline CDR1 SGHTA, CDR2 FQGNSA. The V and J ends lost 1 base and 1 base respectively, with 13 bases between them. This CDR3 spans 17 amino acids.

V is TRBV5-8 and J is TRBJ2-7; D gene unclear. The CDR3 covers 11 residues. The germline gives CDR1 SGHTS, CDR2 YDEGEE. V lost 4 bases and J 4 bases, leaving 6 bases between the germline ends. In DNA, the CDR3 is TGTGCCAGCAGCAGGCAGTACGAGCAGTACTTC. Protein product: CASSRQYEQYF.

The table lists this clone with a count of one. This sequence joins TRBV4-2 and TRBJ2-4; a weak D match, TRBD2 (6 bases). Germline lookup yields CDR1 LGHNA and CDR2 YNFKEQ. V was clipped by 1 base and J by 0 bases, with 19 bases between them. The CDR3 has 19 amino acids. The CDR3 DNA reads as TGTGCCAGCAGCCAAGGACCAGCGGGCGGCCGCATAGCCAAAAACATTCAGTACTTC. Protein product: CASSQGPAGGRIAKNIQYF.

The V call is TRBV6-1, the J call TRBJ1-1; D not certain. CDR3 length: 14 amino acids. Looked up from germline, CDR1 is MNHNS and CDR2 is SASEGT. V lost 5 bases to trimming and J lost 5 bases, with 15 bases between them. This chain's CDR3 is CASSPRRGSTEAFF. The CDR3 DNA sequence: TGTGCCAGCAGTCCCCGAAGAGGCTCTACTGAAGCTTTCTTT.

The chain employs TRBV19 and TRBJ1-1, with D perhaps TRBD1 (5 bases). Trimming shortened V by 5 bases and J by 0 bases, and 10 bases separated the two germline ends. CDR1 and CDR2 from the germline V gene are LNHDA and SQIVND (reference sequence). CDR3 length: 14 amino acids. The DNA of the CDR3 is TGTGCCAGTAGTCTCGCGACAGTGAACACTGAAGCTTTCTTT. Its protein product is CASSLATVNTEAFF. The full variable domain, in which reference TRBV19 and TRBJ1-1 provide the parts outside the CDR3, is DGGITQSPKYLFRKEGQNVTLSCEQNLNHDAMYWYRQDPGQGLRLIYYSQIVNDFQKGDIAEGYSVSREKKESFPLTVTSAQKNPTAFYLCASSLATVNTEAFFGQGTRLTVV.

This chain uses TRBV14 with TRBJ1-1; 8 bases match TRBD1. The CDR3 totals 14 residues. Germline values: CDR1 SGHDN, CDR2 FVKESK. J was trimmed by 5 bases and V by 1 base; bases with no gene match: 3. This CDR3 reads CASSQGQGTTEAFF. CDR3 DNA: TGTGCCAGCAGCCAAGGACAGGGGACTACTGAAGCTTTCTTT.

Only a few counts were recorded for this clone. The gene calls are TRBV2 and TRBJ2-5; 11 nucleotides match TRBD2. In germline, CDR1 is SNHLY, CDR2 FYNNEI. After removal of 7 bases from V and 1 base from J, the junction contained 2 bases not matched to a gene. The CDR3 has 14 residues. CDR3 protein: CASMGLAVQETQYF. CDR3 in DNA: TGTGCCAGCATGGGACTAGCGGTCCAAGAGACCCAGTACTTC.

This clone was picked up a small number of times. The chain links TRBV7-9 to TRBJ1-2; TRBD1 might be the D (6 bases). CDR3 size: 14 residues. Germline loops: CDR1 SEHNR, CDR2 FQNEAQ (reference sequence). The germline V and J ends were trimmed by 1 base and 5 bases, with 11 bases remaining between them. CDR3 sequence (DNA): TGTGCCAGCAGCTTAGTCGGGACACTGTATGGCTACACCTTC. Translation: CASSLVGTLYGYTF.

The V and J genes are TRBV7-3 and TRBJ2-1; a possible D gene is TRBD2 (5 bases). The germline V and J ends were trimmed by 3 bases and 0 bases, with 15 bases remaining between them. Germline CDR1 is SGHTA and CDR2 is FQGTGA. The CDR3 consists of 17 residues. The CDR3: CASSFGIEGRSYNEQFF. The CDR3 bases are TGTGCCAGCAGCTTTGGTATCGAGGGCCGCTCCTACAATGAGCAGTTCTTC.

In nucleotides, the CDR3 is TGTGCCAGCAGCCCGGTAGGACAGCGGGTAGGAACCATATATTTT. This sequence encodes CASSPVGQRVGTIYF. The chain joins TRBV11-2 to TRBJ1-3; the D gene is possibly TRBD1 (6 bases). The CDR3 extends over 15 amino acids. V lost 5 bases to trimming and J lost 10 bases, with 21 bases between them. Germline CDR1 and CDR2: SGHAT and FQNNGV.

The rearrangement joins TRBV12-5 to TRBJ2-2, with no clear D. The CDR3 totals 12 residues. From germline, CDR1 is LGHNT and CDR2 FRNRAP. The V end was cut by 5 bases, the J end by 9 bases, with 10 bases between. The CDR3 sequence: CASGRVIWELFF. For the CDR3, the DNA is TGTGCTAGTGGTAGGGTAATCTGGGAGCTGTTTTTT.

This chain uses TRBV12-5 with TRBJ2-2, with D perhaps matching TRBD1 (5 bases). The length of the CDR3 is 15 residues. Looked up from germline, CDR1 is LGHNT and CDR2 is FRNRAP. Trimming cost V 5 bases and J 1 base, with 11 bases left between them. The CDR3 nucleotides read TGTGCTAGTGGTCCCCGGACAAAGAACACCGGGGAGCTGTTTTTT. Its protein product is CASGPRTKNTGELFF.